Given below is one TCR beta chain in context. Its antigen is not identified. The data were taken from a study of identical twins. Notes on the study in general: Abundant beta clonotypes from cord blood had fewer insertions, unlike memory repertoires, which showed none.

V lost 3 bases and J lost 4, with 18 bases in between. CDR1 is MNHEY and CDR2 is SMNVEV in the germline V gene (reference sequence). This CDR3 contains 17 residues. A single record per CDR3 protein comes from TCRdb applying MiXCR to the 5' RACE reads. The sample contains fewer than 800,000 distinct CDR3 sequences, roughly 6.6% of which appear only once. These data also formed part of another study, on yellow fever vaccine responses in identical twins.

The sequence was obtained from a woman aged 18-30 years in good health. The chain carries TRBV27 and TRBJ2-2; D may be TRBD2 (6 bases). Sample: PBMCs. The DNA for the CDR3 is TGTGCCAGCAGTTTCCCCCCGGGGGAAGGGGTCACCGGGGAGCTGTTTTTT. Its translation: CASSFPPGEGVTGELFF.